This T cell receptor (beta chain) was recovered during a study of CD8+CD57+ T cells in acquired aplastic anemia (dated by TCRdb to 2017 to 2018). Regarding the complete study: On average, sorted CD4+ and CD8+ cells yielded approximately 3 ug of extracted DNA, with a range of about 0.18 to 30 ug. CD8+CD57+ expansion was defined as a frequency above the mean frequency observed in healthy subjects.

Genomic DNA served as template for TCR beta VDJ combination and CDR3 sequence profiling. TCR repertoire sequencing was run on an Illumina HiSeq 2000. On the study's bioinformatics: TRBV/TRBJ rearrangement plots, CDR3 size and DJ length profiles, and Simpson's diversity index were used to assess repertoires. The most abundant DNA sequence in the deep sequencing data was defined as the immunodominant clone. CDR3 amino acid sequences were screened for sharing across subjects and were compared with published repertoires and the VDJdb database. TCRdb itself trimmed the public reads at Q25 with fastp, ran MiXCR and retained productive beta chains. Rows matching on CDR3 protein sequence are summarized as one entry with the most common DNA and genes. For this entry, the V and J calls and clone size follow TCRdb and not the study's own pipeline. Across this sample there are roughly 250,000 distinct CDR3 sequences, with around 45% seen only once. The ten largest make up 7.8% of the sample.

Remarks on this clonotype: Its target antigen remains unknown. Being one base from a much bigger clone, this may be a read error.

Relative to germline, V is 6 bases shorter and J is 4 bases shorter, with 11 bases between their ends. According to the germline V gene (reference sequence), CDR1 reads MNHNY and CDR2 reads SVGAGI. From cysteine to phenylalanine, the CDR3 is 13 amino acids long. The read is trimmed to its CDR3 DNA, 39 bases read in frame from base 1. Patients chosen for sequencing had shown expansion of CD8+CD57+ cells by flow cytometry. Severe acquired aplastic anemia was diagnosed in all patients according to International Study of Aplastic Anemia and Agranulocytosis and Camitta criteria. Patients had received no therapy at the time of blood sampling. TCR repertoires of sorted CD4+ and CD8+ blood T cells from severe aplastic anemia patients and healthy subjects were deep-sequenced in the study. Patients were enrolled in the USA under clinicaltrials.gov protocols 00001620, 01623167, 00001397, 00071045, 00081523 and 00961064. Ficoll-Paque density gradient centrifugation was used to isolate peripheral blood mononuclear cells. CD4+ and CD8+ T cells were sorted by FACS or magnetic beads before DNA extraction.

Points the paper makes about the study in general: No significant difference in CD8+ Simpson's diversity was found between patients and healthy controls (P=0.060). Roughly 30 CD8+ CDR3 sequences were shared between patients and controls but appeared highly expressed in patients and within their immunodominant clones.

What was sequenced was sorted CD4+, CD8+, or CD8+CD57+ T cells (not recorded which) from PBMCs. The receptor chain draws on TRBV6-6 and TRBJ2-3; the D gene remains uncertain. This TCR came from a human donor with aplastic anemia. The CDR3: CASSPLEPDTQYF. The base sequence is TGTGCCAGCAGCCCTCTGGAGCCAGATACGCAGTATTTT.